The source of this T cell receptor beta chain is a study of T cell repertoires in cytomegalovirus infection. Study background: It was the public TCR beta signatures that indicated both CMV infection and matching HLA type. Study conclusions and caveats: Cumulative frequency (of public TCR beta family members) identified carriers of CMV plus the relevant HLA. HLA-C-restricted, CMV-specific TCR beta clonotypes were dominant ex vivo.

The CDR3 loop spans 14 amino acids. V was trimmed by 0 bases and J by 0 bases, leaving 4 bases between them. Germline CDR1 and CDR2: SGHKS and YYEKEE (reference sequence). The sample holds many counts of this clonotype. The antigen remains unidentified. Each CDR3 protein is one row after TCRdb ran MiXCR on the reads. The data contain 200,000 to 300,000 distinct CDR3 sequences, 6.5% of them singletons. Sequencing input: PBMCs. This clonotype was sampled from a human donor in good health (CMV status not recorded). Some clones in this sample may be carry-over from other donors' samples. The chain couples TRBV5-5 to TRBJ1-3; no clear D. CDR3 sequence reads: CASSLVVSGNTIYF. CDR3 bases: TGTGCCAGCAGCTTGGTAGTCTCTGGAAACACCATATATTTT.